The following is a TCR beta chain sequence with its context. What it binds is not known. The study ran its PCR with 60 Vbeta and 13 Jbeta primers. Only in-frame clones appear in the TCRdb table, and some are missing; sequencing was by immunoSEQ multiplex PCR. The sample lists 100,000 or so clones; just under 80% were seen once. From germline, CDR1 is SQVTM and CDR2 ANQGSEA. CDR3 length equals 16 residues. J was trimmed by 1 base and V by 1 base; bases with no gene match: 8. The data were obtained in a study of cytomegalovirus exposure and HLA in healthy donors. Study-wide results and limits: According to the study, some 160 TCR beta chains were cytomegalovirus-associated. A later analysis linked a missense variant in DCLRE1C to the trimming of TCR beta V and J genes. Previously analyzed data showed that most TCR beta V segments were productive at a frequency of about 90% or about 30%.

V gene TRBV29-1 combines with J gene TRBJ2-7; 9 bases match TRBD2. The TCR originated in a man aged 25-45 years in good health and CMV-seronegative. Sequencing was done on a sample of PBMCs. CDR3 in amino acids: CSVEASGREGSYEQYF. Here the CDR3 DNA reads TGCAGCGTTGAAGCGAGCGGGCGGGAGGGTTCCTACGAGCAGTACTTC.